Sequencing of this T cell receptor (beta chain) was carried out in a study of CD8+ T cells in alopecia areata. The study's findings and limits: Scalp repertoires also include resident alphabeta T cells from normal skin. Across lesional scalp, and particularly alopecia totalis/universalis, clonality surpassed that of normal scalp.

RNA extraction and reverse transcription yielded cDNA as sequencing template. Repertoires were generated with immunoSEQ multiplex PCR, while TCRdb's copy carries only in-frame clones and drops some. The data show 150,000 to 180,000 clones, 45% to 55% seen once. There are a few counts of this clone. Its antigen is unidentified. This CDR3 comprises 15 residues. Germline-derived CDR1 and CDR2 are SGDLS and YYNGEE. Trimming left V 0 bases short and J 7 bases short, with 14 bases between. Collection of lesional scalp punch biopsies and peripheral blood was performed in alopecia areata patients. V is TRBV9 and J is TRBJ2-1, with D perhaps matching TRBD2 (7 bases). Sample: CD8+ T cells sorted from blood, taken at week 0. The source of this sequence is a human donor with alopecia areata. CDR3 in DNA: TGTGCCAGCAGCGTAGGCGGGGGCCTCGGGAATGAGCAGTTCTTC. Encoded protein: CASSVGGGLGNEQFF.